These T cell receptor beta chains were read from a single sample in a study of blood T cell repertoires in COVID-19. The table came from immunoSEQ multiplex PCR; TCRdb's copy has only in-frame clones and leaves some out. There are about 320,000 clones in the sample; around 86% occur only once, and around 1.5% lies in the top ten. Sequenced input: peripheral blood. The receptors here all came from a woman in her 50s with acute or convalescent COVID-19. Each CDR3 is given with its conserved first and last residue. A D gene is named only where the DNA matches it firmly. For some rows the clone size is stated as once, few or many, or as a class when expanded; others skip it.

J | V | D | size | length | CDR3 | DNA
TRBJ2-1 | TRBV21-1 | - | once | 16 | CASTNGTLPTYNEQFF | TGTGCCAGCACAAACGGGACACTCCCTACCTACAATGAGCAGTTCTTC
TRBJ2-1 | TRBV19 | - | - | 15 | CASSIPTRVHNEQFF | TGTGCCAGTAGTATCCCGACTAGAGTCCACAATGAGCAGTTCTTC
TRBJ1-5 | TRBV18 | - | - | 16 | CASSPPLGSFNQPQHF | TGTGCCAGCTCACCACCGCTGGGGAGTTTCAATCAGCCCCAGCATTTT
TRBJ1-2 | TRBV29-1 | - | - | 13 | CSVEAGGAYGYTF | TGCAGCGTTGAGGCAGGAGGAGCCTATGGCTACACCTTC
TRBJ2-7 | TRBV27 | TRBD1 | - | 14 | CASSLSRGPWEQYF | TGTGCCAGCAGTTTATCGAGGGGGCCCTGGGAGCAGTACTTC
TRBJ2-5 | TRBV6-2/TRBV6-3 | TRBD1 | few | 15 | CASSPTGTLGETQYF | TGTGCCAGCAGTCCGACAGGGACCTTGGGAGAGACCCAGTACTTC
TRBJ1-4 | TRBV11-2 | - | - | 17 | CASSLDPFSGSNEKLFF | TGTGCCAGCAGCTTAGATCCCTTTTCAGGGTCTAATGAAAAACTGTTTTTT
TRBJ1-4 | TRBV6-6 | - | - | 13 | CASRGLLNEKLFF | TGTGCCAGCCGGGGACTGCTTAATGAAAAACTGTTTTTT
TRBJ1-1 | TRBV19 | - | - | 13 | CASSILSGTDAFF | TGTGCCAGTAGTATCCTATCGGGGACTGATGCTTTCTTT
TRBJ1-1 | TRBV3-1/TRBV3-2 | - | few | 12 | CASSPPGTEAFF | TGTGCCAGCAGCCCCCCGGGAACTGAAGCTTTCTTT
TRBJ2-7 | TRBV6-1 | TRBD1 | - | 15 | CASSETGGIPYEQYF | TGTGCCAGCAGTGAGACAGGGGGTATACCCTACGAGCAGTACTTC
TRBJ2-7 | TRBV28 | TRBD2 | - | 16 | CASSSSGTSGAYEQYF | TGTGCCAGCAGTTCCTCCGGGACTAGCGGAGCCTACGAGCAGTACTTC
TRBJ2-7 | TRBV19 | TRBD1 | - | 15 | CASSLGQGQPYEQYF | TGTGCCAGTAGTTTGGGACAGGGCCAACCCTACGAGCAGTACTTC
TRBJ2-1 | TRBV4-1 | TRBD2 | - | 17 | CASSQAIAGGLYNEQFF | TGCGCCAGCAGCCAAGCTATAGCGGGAGGTCTTTACAATGAGCAGTTCTTC
TRBJ2-2 | TRBV15 | TRBD1 | - | 16 | CATSPGQGLYTGELFF | TGTGCCACCAGCCCAGGACAGGGGCTGTACACCGGGGAGCTGTTTTTT
TRBJ2-7 | TRBV7-9 | - | - | 16 | CASSLVRGGTPYEQYF | TGTGCCAGCAGCCTCGTCCGGGGCGGGACGCCCTACGAGCAGTACTTC
TRBJ2-7 | TRBV28 | TRBD2 | - | 14 | CASGGLAGFYEQYF | TGTGCCAGCGGGGGACTAGCGGGGTTCTACGAGCAGTACTTC
TRBJ2-5 | TRBV27 | TRBD2 | - | 15 | CASSSPGLGQETQYF | TGTGCCAGCAGTTCCCCCGGACTAGGCCAAGAGACCCAGTACTTC
TRBJ1-2 | TRBV9 | TRBD1 | - | 17 | CASSVWAGGADGYGYTF | TGTGCCAGCAGCGTATGGGCAGGGGGCGCGGACGGCTATGGCTACACCTTC
TRBJ1-3 | TRBV11-2 | - | - | 15 | CASSLGPGSGNTIYF | TGTGCCAGCAGCTTAGGGCCGGGTTCTGGAAACACCATATATTTT
TRBJ1-1 | TRBV28 | TRBD1 | - | 15 | CASRNPRGLNTEAFF | TGTGCCAGCAGAAATCCCAGGGGGCTGAACACTGAAGCTTTCTTT
TRBJ1-3 | TRBV5-1 | TRBD1 | - | 16 | CASSQFSTGSGNTIYF | TGCGCCAGCAGCCAATTCTCGACAGGGAGTGGAAACACCATATATTTT
TRBJ2-1 | TRBV7-3 | TRBD2 | - | 15 | CASSSRLAGHNEQFF | TGTGCCAGCAGTTCTCGACTAGCGGGACACAATGAGCAGTTCTTC
TRBJ1-1 | TRBV7-2 | - | - | 14 | CASTYGRGNTEAFF | TGTGCCAGCACCTACGGCAGGGGGAACACTGAAGCTTTCTTT
TRBJ2-7 | TRBV9 | - | - | 16 | CASSGRRDEMHYEQYF | TGTGCCAGCAGCGGGCGGAGGGACGAGATGCACTACGAGCAGTACTTC
TRBJ2-5 | TRBV19 | TRBD1 | - | 16 | CASSPGQGWSEETQYF | TGTGCCAGTAGTCCGGGACAGGGATGGTCAGAAGAGACCCAGTACTTC
TRBJ2-7 | TRBV29-1 | TRBD2 | - | 14 | CSALLAGGTYEQYF | TGCAGCGCTCTATTAGCGGGAGGGACGTACGAGCAGTACTTC
TRBJ2-7 | TRBV3-1/TRBV3-2 | TRBD2 | - | 15 | CASSQDTSGTYEQYF | TGTGCCAGCAGCCAAGACACTAGCGGTACCTACGAGCAGTACTTC
TRBJ1-1 | TRBV4-1 | - | - | 14 | CASSQGSVYTEAFF | TGCGCCAGCAGCCAAGGCAGCGTTTACACTGAAGCTTTCTTT
TRBJ2-5 | TRBV9 | TRBD1 | - | 16 | CASSVELYRGLETQYF | TGTGCCAGCAGCGTAGAATTGTACAGGGGGCTGGAGACCCAGTACTTC
TRBJ2-7 | TRBV10-3 | TRBD2 | - | 17 | CAISDGTSGRAGYEQYF | TGTGCCATCAGCGATGGGACTAGCGGGAGGGCAGGGTACGAGCAGTACTTC
TRBJ2-7 | TRBV24-1 | TRBD1 | - | 14 | CATRRGTGTYEQYF | TGTGCCACCAGGCGGGGGACAGGGACCTACGAGCAGTACTTC
TRBJ2-6 | TRBV21-1 | - | - | 18 | CASESPGGPRGGANVLTF | TGTGCCAGCGAGAGTCCGGGGGGCCCAAGAGGCGGGGCCAACGTCCTGACTTTC
TRBJ1-6 | TRBV28 | - | - | 17 | CASSRPGKTGYYSPLHF | TGTGCCAGCAGCCGCCCCGGCAAAACAGGGTATTACTCACCCCTCCACTTT
TRBJ1-2 | TRBV5-1 | TRBD1 | few | 16 | CASSVQGKGGLGGYTF | TGCGCCAGCAGCGTACAGGGGAAAGGCGGTCTGGGTGGCTACACCTTC
TRBJ1-3 | TRBV5-8 | - | - | 16 | CASSINRDTSGNTIYF | TGTGCCAGCAGCATCAACCGGGACACCTCTGGAAACACCATATATTTT
TRBJ2-5 | TRBV6-5 | TRBD2 | - | 12 | CASGLARETQYF | TGTGCCAGCGGACTAGCGAGGGAGACCCAGTACTTC
TRBJ2-3 | TRBV7-9 | TRBD2 | - | 18 | CASSLDFGLAGSTDTQYF | TGTGCCAGCAGCTTAGATTTCGGACTAGCGGGGAGCACAGATACGCAGTATTTT
TRBJ2-1 | TRBV5-1 | TRBD2 | - | 15 | CASSVTSGSYNEQFF | TGCGCCAGCAGCGTTACTAGCGGCTCCTACAATGAGCAGTTCTTC
TRBJ2-7 | TRBV11-1 | TRBD1 | - | 15 | CASSLPAGTGSEQYF | TGTGCCAGCAGCCTCCCCGCCGGGACAGGGTCCGAGCAGTACTTC
TRBJ2-1 | TRBV9 | TRBD1 | - | 14 | CASSDRTGGNEQFF | TGTGCCAGCAGCGATCGGACAGGGGGTAATGAGCAGTTCTTC
TRBJ1-2 | TRBV18 | - | - | 15 | CASSPSAGTRKGYTF | TGTGCCAGCTCACCATCGGCAGGGACTAGGAAGGGCTACACCTTC
TRBJ2-5 | TRBV11-1 | - | once | 14 | CASSLGGTGETQYF | TGTGCCAGCAGCTTAGGTGGGACTGGAGAGACCCAGTACTTC
TRBJ1-3 | TRBV13 | TRBD1 | - | 18 | CASSLVGRGLFSGNTIYF | TGTGCCAGCAGCTTAGTGGGCAGGGGGCTTTTCTCTGGAAACACCATATATTTT
TRBJ2-1 | TRBV7-3 | - | once | 15 | CASSSGGGAGNEQFF | TGTGCCAGCAGCTCGGGAGGGGGCGCGGGAAATGAGCAGTTCTTC
TRBJ2-3 | TRBV9 | TRBD1 | - | 16 | CASSTRQGAGTDTQYF | TGTGCCAGCAGCACCCGACAGGGGGCGGGGACAGATACGCAGTATTTT
TRBJ1-1 | TRBV6-2/TRBV6-3 | TRBD1 | - | 13 | CASSRAGGTEAFF | TGTGCCAGCAGTCGCGCAGGGGGCACTGAAGCTTTCTTT
TRBJ2-7 | TRBV28 | - | - | 15 | CASSLAGSVSFEQYF | TGTGCCAGCAGCCTGGCGGGTTCGGTGAGCTTCGAGCAGTACTTC
TRBJ2-5 | TRBV5-1 | TRBD1 | - | 15 | CASSDERQGGETQYF | TGCGCCAGCAGCGACGAACGACAGGGCGGCGAGACCCAGTACTTC
TRBJ2-3 | TRBV6-1 | - | - | 16 | CASSARRQPSTDTQYF | TGTGCCAGCAGTGCCCGACGACAGCCTAGCACAGATACGCAGTATTTT
TRBJ1-2 | TRBV5-1 | TRBD1 | - | 16 | CASSLQPGTGSLGYTF | TGCGCCAGCAGCTTGCAACCCGGGACAGGGTCGTTGGGCTACACCTTC
TRBJ2-7 | TRBV4-3 | - | - | 17 | CASSQDLPGENSYEQYF | TGCGCCAGCAGCCAAGATCTACCAGGGGAAAACTCCTACGAGCAGTACTTC
TRBJ2-1 | TRBV5-1 | TRBD2 | - | 17 | CASSLARTSGSDNEQFF | TGCGCCAGCAGCTTGGCGAGGACTAGCGGGAGCGACAATGAGCAGTTCTTC
TRBJ2-1 | TRBV2 | - | - | 11 | CASSASNEQFF | TGTGCCAGCAGTGCTAGCAATGAGCAGTTCTTC